This is a list of T cell receptor beta chains from one sample in a study of T-cell reconstitution after alpha-beta-depleted transplantation in children. TCRdb re-analysed the PCR reads in MiXCR, keeping a single row per CDR3 protein. The repertoire holds about 340,000 distinct CDR3 sequences, with roughly 15% as singletons. The sequenced sample was PBMCs, mostly from graft donor cells, obtained 360 days after TCRalphabeta/CD19-depleted stem cell transplant. The receptors here all came from a male patient aged 2 to 10 who had a stem cell transplant for acute lymphoblastic leukemia, so the T cells may come from the graft donor. Both conserved end residues are part of each CDR3. Fields, in order: J gene, clone size, V gene, D gene, CDR3 protein, CDR3 DNA. A D gene is named only where the DNA matches it firmly. The size entry is marked missing in some rows and otherwise reads once, few, many or a size class.

J: TRBJ2-2
size: NA
V: TRBV20-1
D: NA
CDR3: CSARTSGELFF
DNA: TGCAGTGCTCGGACCTCCGGGGAGCTGTTTTTT

J: TRBJ1-1
size: few
V: TRBV29-1
D: NA
CDR3: CSVEEEYSWVGNTEAFF
DNA: TGCAGCGTTGAAGAAGAGTATAGTTGGGTGGGGAACACTGAAGCTTTCTTT

J: TRBJ2-5
size: NA
V: TRBV20-1
D: NA
CDR3: CSARSGLGQETQHF
DNA: TGCAGTGCCCGATCTGGTTTGGGGCAAGAGACCCAGCACTTC

J: TRBJ1-6
size: few
V: TRBV18
D: NA
CDR3: CASSPTENNSPLHF
DNA: TGTGCCAGCTCACCGACAGAAAATAATTCACCCCTCCACTTT

J: TRBJ2-7
size: few
V: TRBV18
D: NA
CDR3: CASSPPGRRAYEQYF
DNA: TGTGCCAGCTCACCACCAGGTCGTAGAGCCTACGAGCAGTACTTC

J: TRBJ2-2
size: few
V: TRBV7-7
D: NA
CDR3: CASSLERGGELFF
DNA: TGTGCTAGCAGCTTAGAACGGGGCGGGGAGCTGTTTTTT

J: TRBJ1-1
size: once
V: TRBV6-1
D: NA
CDR3: CASSRFKWDTEAFF
DNA: TGTGCCAGCAGTCGGTTCAAATGGGACACTGAAGCTTTCTTT

J: TRBJ2-3
size: few
V: TRBV7-6
D: NA
CDR3: CASSLVEAGGTDTQYF
DNA: TGTGCCAGCAGCTTAGTTGAGGCCGGGGGCACAGATACGCAGTATTTT

J: TRBJ1-3
size: NA
V: TRBV7-9
D: NA
CDR3: CASTFGGDTGNTIYF
DNA: TGTGCCAGCACCTTTGGTGGGGACACTGGAAACACCATATATTTT

J: TRBJ2-2
size: NA
V: TRBV12-3/TRBV12-4
D: TRBD2
CDR3: CASSLGGVGELFF
DNA: TGTGCCAGCAGTTTGGGGGGGGTCGGGGAGCTGTTTTTT

J: TRBJ1-1
size: NA
V: TRBV4-3
D: TRBD1
CDR3: CASSQDFGGQGGGEAFF
DNA: TGCGCCAGCAGCCAAGACTTCGGAGGACAGGGGGGTGGTGAAGCTTTCTTT

J: TRBJ1-1
size: few
V: TRBV7-6
D: NA
CDR3: CASSQKRNTEAFF
DNA: TGTGCCAGCAGCCAAAAACGAAACACTGAAGCTTTCTTT

J: TRBJ2-7
size: few
V: TRBV29-1
D: NA
CDR3: CSVEARDHPYEQYF
DNA: TGCAGCGTTGAAGCGCGGGACCACCCCTACGAGCAGTACTTC

J: TRBJ1-2
size: NA
V: TRBV11-2
D: NA
CDR3: CASSLDQAGYTF
DNA: TGTGCCAGCAGCTTAGACCAGGCGGGCTACACCTTC

J: TRBJ1-6
size: few
V: TRBV12-3/TRBV12-4
D: NA
CDR3: CASSPSRFGVSPLHF
DNA: TGTGCCAGCAGTCCTAGCCGCTTTGGGGTTTCACCCCTCCACTTT

J: TRBJ2-7
size: NA
V: TRBV28
D: NA
CDR3: CASSLFRSAIYEQYF
DNA: TGTGCCAGCAGTTTATTCAGGTCTGCTATCTACGAGCAGTACTTC

J: TRBJ2-1
size: few
V: TRBV28
D: TRBD1
CDR3: CATHRLGTVFEFF
DNA: TGTGCCACCCACCGCCTCGGGACAGTTTTTGAGTTCTTC

J: TRBJ2-5
size: many
V: TRBV12-3/TRBV12-4
D: TRBD2
CDR3: CASSLRTSGRRQETQYF
DNA: TGTGCCAGCAGTCTGCGGACTAGCGGGAGAAGACAAGAGACCCAGTACTTC

J: TRBJ2-2
size: NA
V: TRBV2
D: NA
CDR3: CASRQGRDTGELFF
DNA: TGTGCCAGCAGGCAGGGTCGGGACACCGGGGAGCTGTTTTTT

J: TRBJ1-4
size: few
V: TRBV7-9
D: NA
CDR3: CASSRGAPTNEKLFF
DNA: TGTGCCAGCAGCCGGGGGGCGCCGACTAATGAAAAACTGTTTTTT

J: TRBJ2-1
size: few
V: TRBV28
D: NA
CDR3: CASSFEDLNNEQFF
DNA: TGTGCCAGCAGTTTCGAGGATCTAAACAATGAGCAGTTCTTC

J: TRBJ2-7
size: NA
V: TRBV4-3
D: TRBD1
CDR3: CASSQWVSRGLKSYEQYF
DNA: TGCGCCAGCAGCCAATGGGTCTCCAGGGGGCTCAAGTCCTACGAGCAGTACTTC